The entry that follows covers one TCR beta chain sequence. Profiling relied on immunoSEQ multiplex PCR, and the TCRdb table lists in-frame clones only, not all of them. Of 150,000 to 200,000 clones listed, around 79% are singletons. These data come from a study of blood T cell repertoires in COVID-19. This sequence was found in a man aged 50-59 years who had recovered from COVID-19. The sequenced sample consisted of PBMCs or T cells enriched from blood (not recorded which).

The CDR3 bases are TGTGCCAGCAGCCCGGACAGGGGCGAGCAGTACTTC. Protein sequence: CASSPDRGEQYF. This chain connects TRBV7-6 to TRBJ2-7, with TRBD1 matching 9 bases. CDR3 size: 12 residues. V dropped 5 bases and J dropped 6; count of bases not matched to a gene: 2. CDR1 SGHVS and CDR2 FNYEAQ come from the germline V gene.